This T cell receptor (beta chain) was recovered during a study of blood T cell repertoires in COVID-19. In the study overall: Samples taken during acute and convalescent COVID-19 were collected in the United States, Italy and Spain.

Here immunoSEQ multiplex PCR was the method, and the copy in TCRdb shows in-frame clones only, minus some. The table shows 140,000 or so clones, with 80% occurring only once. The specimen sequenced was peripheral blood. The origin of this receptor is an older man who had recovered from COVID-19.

CDR3 bases: TGTGCCAGCAGTTTCGGCAGGGTCTATGGCTACACCTTC. The encoded protein is CASSFGRVYGYTF. The chain has TRBV12-3 or TRBV12-4 and TRBJ1-2; a weak D match, TRBD1 (5 bases). V was pared by 3 bases and J by 4 bases, with 9 bases between. The CDR3 extends over 13 amino acids.